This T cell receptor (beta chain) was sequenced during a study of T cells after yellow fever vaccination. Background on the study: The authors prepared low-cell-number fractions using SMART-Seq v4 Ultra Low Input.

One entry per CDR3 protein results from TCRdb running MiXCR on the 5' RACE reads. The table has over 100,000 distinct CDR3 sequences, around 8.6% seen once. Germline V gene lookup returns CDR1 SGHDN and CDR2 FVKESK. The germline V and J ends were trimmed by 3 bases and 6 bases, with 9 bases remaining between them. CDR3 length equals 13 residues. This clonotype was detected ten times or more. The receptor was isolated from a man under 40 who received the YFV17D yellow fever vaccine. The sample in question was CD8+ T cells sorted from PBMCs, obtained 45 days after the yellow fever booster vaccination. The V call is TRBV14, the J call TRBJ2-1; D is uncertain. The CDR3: CASSHSVLNEQFF. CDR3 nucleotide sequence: TGTGCCAGCAGCCATTCGGTTCTCAATGAGCAGTTCTTC.